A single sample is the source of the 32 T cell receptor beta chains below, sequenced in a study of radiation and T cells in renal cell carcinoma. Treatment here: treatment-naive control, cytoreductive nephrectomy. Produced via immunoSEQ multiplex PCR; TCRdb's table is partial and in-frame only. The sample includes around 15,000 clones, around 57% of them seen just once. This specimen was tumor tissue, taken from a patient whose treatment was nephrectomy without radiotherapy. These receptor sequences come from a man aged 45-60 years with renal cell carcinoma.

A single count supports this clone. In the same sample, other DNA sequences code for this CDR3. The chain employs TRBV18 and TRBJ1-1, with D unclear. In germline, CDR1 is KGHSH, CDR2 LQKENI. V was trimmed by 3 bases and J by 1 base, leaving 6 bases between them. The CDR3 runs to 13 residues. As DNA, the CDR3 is TGTGCCAGCTCACCGACGGCGAACACTGAAGCTTTCTTT. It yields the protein CASSPTANTEAFF.

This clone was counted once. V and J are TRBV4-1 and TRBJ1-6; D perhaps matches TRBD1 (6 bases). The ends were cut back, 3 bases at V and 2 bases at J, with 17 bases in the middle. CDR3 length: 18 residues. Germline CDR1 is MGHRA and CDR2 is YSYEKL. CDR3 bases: TGCGCCAGCAGCCAGGGTCGACAGGCACTGACCTATAATTCACCCCTCCACTTT. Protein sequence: CASSQGRQALTYNSPLHF.

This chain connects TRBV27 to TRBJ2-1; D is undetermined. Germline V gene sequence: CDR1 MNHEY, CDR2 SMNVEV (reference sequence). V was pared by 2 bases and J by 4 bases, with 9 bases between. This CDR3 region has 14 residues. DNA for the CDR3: TGTGCCAGCAGTTTACTCAGATTATACAATGAGCAGTTCTTC. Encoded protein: CASSLLRLYNEQFF.

Written as DNA, the CDR3 is TGTGCCAGCAGCTTAAATTGGCTAGTTGGCGAGACCCAGTACTTC. The encoded protein is CASSLNWLVGETQYF. J is TRBJ2-5 and V is TRBV7-2; D ambiguous. V lost 2 bases and J lost 5, with 15 bases in between. CDR1 is SGHTA, CDR2 FQGNSA, per germline. The CDR3 is 15 residues long. Complete variable domain (other parts from reference TRBV7-2 and TRBJ2-5): GAGVSQSPSNKVTEKGKDVELRCDPISGHTALYWYRQSLGQGLEFLIYFQGNSAPDKSGLPSDRFSAERTGGSVSTLTIQRTQQEDSAVYLCASSLNWLVGETQYFGPGTRLLVL.

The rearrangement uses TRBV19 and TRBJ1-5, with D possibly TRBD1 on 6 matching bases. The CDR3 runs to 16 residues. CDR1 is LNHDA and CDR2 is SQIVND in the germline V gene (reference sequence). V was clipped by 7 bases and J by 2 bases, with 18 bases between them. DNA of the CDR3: TGTGCCAGTAAAGTTGGACAGTCTGTGGGCAATCAGCCCCAGCATTTT. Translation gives CASKVGQSVGNQPQHF.

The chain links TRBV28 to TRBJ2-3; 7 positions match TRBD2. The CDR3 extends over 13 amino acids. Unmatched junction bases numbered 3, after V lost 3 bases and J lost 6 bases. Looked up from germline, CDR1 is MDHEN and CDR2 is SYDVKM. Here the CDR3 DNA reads TGTGCCAGCAGTTTCCTCGGGAGGGATACGCAGTATTTT. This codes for CASSFLGRDTQYF.

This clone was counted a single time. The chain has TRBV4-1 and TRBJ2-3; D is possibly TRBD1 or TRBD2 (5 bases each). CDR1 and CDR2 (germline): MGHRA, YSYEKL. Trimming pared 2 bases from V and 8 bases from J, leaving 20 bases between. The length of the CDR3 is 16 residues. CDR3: CASSQTSGTTYTTQYF. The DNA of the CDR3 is TGCGCCAGCAGCCAAACTTCCGGGACCACCTATACTACGCAGTATTTT.

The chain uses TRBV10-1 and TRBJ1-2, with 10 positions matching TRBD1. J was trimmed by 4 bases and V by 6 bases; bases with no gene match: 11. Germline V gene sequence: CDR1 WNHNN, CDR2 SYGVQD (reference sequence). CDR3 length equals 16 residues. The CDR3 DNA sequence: TGCGCCAGCAGCCCAACCCGGGGACAGGGGATCTATGGCTACACCTTC. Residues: CASSPTRGQGIYGYTF.

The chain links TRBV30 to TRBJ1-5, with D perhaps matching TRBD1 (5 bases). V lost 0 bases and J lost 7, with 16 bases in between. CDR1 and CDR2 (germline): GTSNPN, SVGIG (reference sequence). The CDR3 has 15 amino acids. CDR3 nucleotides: TGTGCCTGGAGTGTATCCGGGGGGATGGGGCAGCCCCAGCATTTT. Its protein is CAWSVSGGMGQPQHF.

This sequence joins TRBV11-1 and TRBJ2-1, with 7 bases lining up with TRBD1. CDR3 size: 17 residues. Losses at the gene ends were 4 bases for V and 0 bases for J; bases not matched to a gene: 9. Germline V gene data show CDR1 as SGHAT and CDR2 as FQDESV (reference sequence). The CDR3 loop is CASSYSRDSFSYNEQFF. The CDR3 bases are TGTGCCAGCAGCTACAGTCGGGACAGTTTCTCCTACAATGAGCAGTTCTTC.

CDR3 nucleotide sequence: TGCGCCAGCAGTGAGTCGATATATGAGCAGTTCTTC. The encoded protein is CASSESIYEQFF. The chain couples TRBV10-1 to TRBJ2-1; D is uncertain. Germline CDR1 is WNHNN and CDR2 is SYGVQD (reference sequence). CDR3 length: 12 residues. The V gene lost 0 bases and the J gene lost 8 bases, with 5 bases spanning the gap.

The CDR3 here is CASSEARDSREKLFF. CDR3 nucleotides: TGTGCCAGCAGTGAAGCTCGGGATTCACGTGAAAAACTGTTTTTT. This chain uses TRBV6-1 with TRBJ1-4; no reliable D call. CDR3 length equals 15 residues. With 0 bases removed from V and 7 bases from J, the gap between germline ends came to 12 bases. The germline V gene has CDR1 MNHNS and CDR2 SASEGT.

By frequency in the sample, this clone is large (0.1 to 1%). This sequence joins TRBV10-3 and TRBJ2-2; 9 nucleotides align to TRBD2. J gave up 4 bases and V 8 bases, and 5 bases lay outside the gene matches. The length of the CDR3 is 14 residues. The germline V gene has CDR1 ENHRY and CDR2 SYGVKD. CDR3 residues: CAIGSGGPTGELFF. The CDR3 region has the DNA TGTGCCATCGGGAGCGGGGGGCCCACCGGGGAGCTGTTTTTT.

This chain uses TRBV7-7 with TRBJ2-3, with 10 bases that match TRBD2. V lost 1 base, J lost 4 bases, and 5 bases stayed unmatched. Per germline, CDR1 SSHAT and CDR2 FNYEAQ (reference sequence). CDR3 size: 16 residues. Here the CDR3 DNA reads TGTGCCAGCAGCTTAGGGCTAGCGGGGGCCGCAGATACGCAGTATTTT. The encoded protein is CASSLGLAGAADTQYF.

CDR3 sequence reads: CASSFPGASNQPQHF. The CDR3 DNA reads TGTGCCAGCAGCTTTCCAGGGGCTAGCAATCAGCCCCAGCATTTT. The chain couples TRBV11-2 to TRBJ1-5, with a weak D call TRBD1 (6 bases). This CDR3 contains 15 residues. V was pared by 3 bases and J by 0 bases, with 9 bases between. Germline V lookup: CDR1 SGHAT, CDR2 FQNNGV. The full variable domain, rest sourced from reference TRBV11-2 and TRBJ1-5, is EAGVAQSPRYKIIEKRQSVAFWCNPISGHATLYWYQQILGQGPKLLIQFQNNGVVDDSQLPKDRFSAERLKGVDSTLKIQPAKLEDSAVYLCASSFPGASNQPQHFGDGTRLSIL.

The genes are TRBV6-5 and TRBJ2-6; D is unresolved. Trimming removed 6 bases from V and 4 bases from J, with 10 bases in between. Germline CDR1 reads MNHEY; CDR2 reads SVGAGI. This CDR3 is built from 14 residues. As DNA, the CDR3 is TGTGCCAGCAGCCTCCAAGGAGGGGCCAACGTCCTGACTTTC. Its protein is CASSLQGGANVLTF.

The CDR3 DNA follows: TGTGCCAGCAGTGGAAGAACAGGGGGCGGAACTGAAAAACTGTTTTTT. This codes for CASSGRTGGGTEKLFF. V gene TRBV27 combines with J gene TRBJ1-4; 9 nucleotides match TRBD1. J lost 7 bases, V lost 5 bases, and 11 bases had no gene match. Germline V gene sequence: CDR1 MNHEY, CDR2 SMNVEV (reference sequence). The CDR3 is made up of 16 amino acids. Full variable domain (missing parts from reference TRBV27 and TRBJ1-4): EAQVTQNPRYLITVTGKKLTVTCSQNMNHEYMSWYRQDPGLGLRQIYYSMNVEVTDKGDVPEGYKVSRKEKRNFPLILESPSPNQTSLYFCASSGRTGGGTEKLFFGSGTQLSVL.

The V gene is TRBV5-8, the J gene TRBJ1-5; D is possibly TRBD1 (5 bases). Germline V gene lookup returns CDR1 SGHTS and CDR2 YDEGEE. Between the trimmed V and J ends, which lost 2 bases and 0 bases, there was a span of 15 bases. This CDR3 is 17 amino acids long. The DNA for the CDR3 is TGTGCCAGCAGCTTAGGATGGGGGGACCCTAGCAATCAGCCCCAGCATTTT. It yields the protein CASSLGWGDPSNQPQHF.

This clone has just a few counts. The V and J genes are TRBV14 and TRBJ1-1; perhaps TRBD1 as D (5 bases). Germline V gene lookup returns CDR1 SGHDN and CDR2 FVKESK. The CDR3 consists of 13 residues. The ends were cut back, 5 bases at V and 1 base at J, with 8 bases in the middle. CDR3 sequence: CASSSQGNTEAFF. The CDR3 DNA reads TGTGCCAGCAGCTCTCAGGGGAACACTGAAGCTTTCTTT.

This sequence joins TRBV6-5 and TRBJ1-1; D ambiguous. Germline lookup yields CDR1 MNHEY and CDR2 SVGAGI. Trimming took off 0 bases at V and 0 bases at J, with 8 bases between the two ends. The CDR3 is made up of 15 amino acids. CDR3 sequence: CASSYSRNMNTEAFF. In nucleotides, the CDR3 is TGTGCCAGCAGTTACTCCCGCAACATGAACACTGAAGCTTTCTTT.

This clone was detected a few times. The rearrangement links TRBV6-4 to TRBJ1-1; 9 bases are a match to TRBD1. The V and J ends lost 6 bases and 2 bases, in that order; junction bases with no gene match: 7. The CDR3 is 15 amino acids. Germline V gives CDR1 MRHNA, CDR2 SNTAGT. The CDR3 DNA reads TGTGCCAGCAGCCGGACAGGGGAAGGCAACACTGAAGCTTTCTTT. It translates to CASSRTGEGNTEAFF.

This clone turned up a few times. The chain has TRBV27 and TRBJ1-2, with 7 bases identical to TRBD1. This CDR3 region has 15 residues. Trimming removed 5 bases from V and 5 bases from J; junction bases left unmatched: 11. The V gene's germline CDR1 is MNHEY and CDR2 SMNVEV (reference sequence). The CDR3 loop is CASSPSWDSRYGYTF. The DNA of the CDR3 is TGTGCCAGCAGTCCCAGTTGGGACAGCAGATATGGCTACACCTTC.

The DNA for the CDR3 is TGCAGCGTTGAGAGACAGGGGGTTTTTTCGAGGAACACTGAAGCTTTCTTT. This codes for CSVERQGVFSRNTEAFF. This chain links TRBV29-1 with TRBJ1-1, with TRBD1 matching over 9 bases. This CDR3 region has 17 residues. V lost 3 bases to trimming and J lost 1 base; unmatched junction nucleotides: 12. Germline loops: CDR1 SQVTM, CDR2 ANQGSEA. The entire variable domain, with the rest obtained from reference TRBV29-1 and TRBJ1-1, is as follows: SAVISQKPSRDICQRGTSLTIQCQVDSQVTMMFWYRQQPGQSLTLIATANQGSEATYESGFVIDKFPISRPNLTFSTLTVSNMSPEDSSIYLCSVERQGVFSRNTEAFFGQGTRLTVV.

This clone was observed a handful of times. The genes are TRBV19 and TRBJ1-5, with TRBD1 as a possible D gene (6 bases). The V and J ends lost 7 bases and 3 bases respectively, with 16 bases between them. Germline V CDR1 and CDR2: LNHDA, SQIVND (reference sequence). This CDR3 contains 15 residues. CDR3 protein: CASKGGGQINQPQHF. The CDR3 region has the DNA TGTGCCAGTAAAGGAGGAGGACAGATCAATCAGCCCCAGCATTTT.

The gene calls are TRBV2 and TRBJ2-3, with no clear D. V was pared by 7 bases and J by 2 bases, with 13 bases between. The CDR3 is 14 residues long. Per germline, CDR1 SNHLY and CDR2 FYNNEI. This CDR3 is CASKREQFTDTQYF. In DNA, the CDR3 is TGTGCCAGCAAAAGGGAACAGTTCACAGATACGCAGTATTTT. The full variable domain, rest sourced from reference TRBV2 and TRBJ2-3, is EPEVTQTPSHQVTQMGQEVILRCVPISNHLYFYWYRQILGQKVEFLVSFYNNEISEKSEIFDDQFSVERPDGSNFTLKIRSTKLEDSAMYFCASKREQFTDTQYFGPGTRLTVL.

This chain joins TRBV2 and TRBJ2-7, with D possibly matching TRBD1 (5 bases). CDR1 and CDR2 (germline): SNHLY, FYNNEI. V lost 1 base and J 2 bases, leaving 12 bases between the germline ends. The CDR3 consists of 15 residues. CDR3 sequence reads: CASSEEQVTTYEQYF. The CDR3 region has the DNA TGTGCCAGCAGTGAAGAACAGGTAACCACCTACGAGCAGTACTTC.

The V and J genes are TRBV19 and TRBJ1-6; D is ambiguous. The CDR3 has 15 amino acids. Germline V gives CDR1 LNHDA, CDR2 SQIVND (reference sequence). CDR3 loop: CAPSPEPRPDSPLHF. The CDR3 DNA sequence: TGTGCGCCTTCCCCGGAACCCCGACCGGATTCACCCCTCCACTTT. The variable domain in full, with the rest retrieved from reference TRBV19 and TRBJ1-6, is DGGITQSPKYLFRKEGQNVTLSCEQNLNHDAMYWYRQDPGQGLRLIYYSQIVNDFQKGDIAEGYSVSREKKESFPLTVTSAQKNPTAFYLCAPSPEPRPDSPLHFGNGTRLTVT.

CDR3 loop: CSVEAENYGYTF. As DNA, the CDR3 is TGCAGCGTTGAAGCAGAAAACTATGGCTACACCTTC. This chain joins TRBV29-1 and TRBJ1-2; D gene unclear. The germline V gene has CDR1 SQVTM and CDR2 ANQGSEA. The CDR3 runs 12 residues. Deletions cut 1 base from V and 2 bases from J, with 5 bases between.

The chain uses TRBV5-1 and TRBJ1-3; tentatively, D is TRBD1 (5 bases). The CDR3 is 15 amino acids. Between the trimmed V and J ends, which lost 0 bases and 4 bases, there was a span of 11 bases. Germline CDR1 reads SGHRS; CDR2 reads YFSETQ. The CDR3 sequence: CASSLDGGYGNTIYF. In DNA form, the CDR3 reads TGCGCCAGCAGCTTGGACGGGGGGTACGGAAACACCATATATTTT.

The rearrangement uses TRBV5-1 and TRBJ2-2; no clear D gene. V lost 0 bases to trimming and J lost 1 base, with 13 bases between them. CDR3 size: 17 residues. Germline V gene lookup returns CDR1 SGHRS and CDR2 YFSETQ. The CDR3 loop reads CASSLVSAGENTGELFF. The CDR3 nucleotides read TGCGCCAGCAGCTTGGTTTCTGCAGGCGAGAACACCGGGGAGCTGTTTTTT.

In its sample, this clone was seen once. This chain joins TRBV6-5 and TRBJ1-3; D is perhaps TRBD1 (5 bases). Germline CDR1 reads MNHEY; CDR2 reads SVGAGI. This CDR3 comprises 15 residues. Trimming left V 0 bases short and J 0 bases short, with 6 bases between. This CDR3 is CASSYSTASGNTIYF. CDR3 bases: TGTGCCAGCAGTTACTCGACAGCCTCTGGAAACACCATATATTTT.

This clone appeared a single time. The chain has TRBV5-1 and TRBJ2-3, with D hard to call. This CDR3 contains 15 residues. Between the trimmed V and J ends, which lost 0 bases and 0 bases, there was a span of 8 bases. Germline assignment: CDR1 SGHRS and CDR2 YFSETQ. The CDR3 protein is CASSLELFSTDTQYF. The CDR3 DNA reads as TGCGCCAGCAGCTTGGAGCTGTTTAGCACAGATACGCAGTATTTT.